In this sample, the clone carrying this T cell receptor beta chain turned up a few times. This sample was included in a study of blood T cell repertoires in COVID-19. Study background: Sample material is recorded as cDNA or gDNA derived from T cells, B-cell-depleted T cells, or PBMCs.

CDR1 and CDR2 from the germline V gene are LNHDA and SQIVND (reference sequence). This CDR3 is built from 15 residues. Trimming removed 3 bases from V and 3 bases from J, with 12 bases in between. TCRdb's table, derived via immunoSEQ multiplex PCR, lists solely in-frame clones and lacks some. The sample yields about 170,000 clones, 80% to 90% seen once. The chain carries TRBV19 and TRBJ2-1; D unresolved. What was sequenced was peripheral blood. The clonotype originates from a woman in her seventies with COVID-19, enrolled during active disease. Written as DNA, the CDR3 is TGTGCCAGTAGTATCACTCGGCGGAACTACAATGAGCAGTTCTTC. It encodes CASSITRRNYNEQFF.